Below are 10 T cell receptor beta chains sequenced from a single sample in a study of T cell responses to AZD1222 COVID-19 vaccine. This table comes from immunoSEQ multiplex PCR, and its TCRdb copy is limited to in-frame clones, with some not included. The repertoire has just over 80,000 clones, 90% of them found once; the top ten carry over 5.5%. Sample: peripheral blood, taken on day 0 of AZD1222 vaccination. Receptor source: an adult in good health.

This clone was detected a few times. The rearrangement links TRBV3-1 (or the pseudogene TRBV3-2) to TRBJ1-1; tentative D call: TRBD1 (5 bases). Trimming left V 1 base short and J 3 bases short, with 12 bases between. This CDR3 is 15 amino acids long. The germline CDR1 and CDR2 sequences are LGHDT and YNNKEL (reference sequence). CDR3 sequence (DNA): TGTGCCAGCAGCCAAGGTACGGGGCCGGACACTGAAGCTTTCTTT. It translates to CASSQGTGPDTEAFF.

This chain joins TRBV7-3 and TRBJ1-1; D not resolved. V was cut by 3 bases and J by 4 bases, with 9 bases left in between. The CDR3 contains 13 residues. CDR1 is SGHTA, CDR2 FQGTGA, per germline. The CDR3 protein is CASSFYEFTEAFF. DNA for the CDR3: TGTGCCAGCAGCTTTTACGAATTCACTGAAGCTTTCTTT.

This clone was seen only a few times. J is TRBJ1-4 and V is TRBV11-2; D perhaps matches TRBD1 (6 bases). Trimming took off 2 bases at V and 6 bases at J, with 19 bases between the two ends. CDR3 length equals 17 residues. Germline-derived CDR1 and CDR2 are SGHAT and FQNNGV. The CDR3 bases are TGTGCCAGCAGCTTAATCAAGGGGGGGGCGGAGGATGAAAAACTGTTTTTT. This translates into CASSLIKGGAEDEKLFF.

The gene calls are TRBV10-2 and TRBJ1-4, with TRBD1 identical over 9 bases. The CDR3 has 15 amino acids. CDR1 is WSHSY, CDR2 SAAADI, per germline. V shed 5 bases, J shed 8 bases, and the junction held 9 bases outside the gene matches. The CDR3, as DNA: TGCGCCAGCAGTACAAACAGGGGGCAGTTCGAAAAACTGTTTTTT. Protein product: CASSTNRGQFEKLFF.

The J gene is TRBJ1-1, the V gene TRBV28, with TRBD1 as a possible D gene (6 bases). The ends were cut back, 8 bases at V and 6 bases at J, with 22 bases in the middle. CDR1 and CDR2 from the germline V gene are MDHEN and SYDVKM. This CDR3 comprises 15 residues. The CDR3 DNA follows: TGTGCCAGCCGCCCAAACTGGGGGGGGCGCTCTGAAGCTTTCTTT. Its translation: CASRPNWGGRSEAFF.

The chain links TRBV27 to TRBJ1-2; D remains ambiguous. The length of the CDR3 is 12 residues. V lost 7 bases, J lost 7 bases, and 13 bases lay in between. CDR1 is MNHEY and CDR2 is SMNVEV in the germline V gene (reference sequence). The CDR3 region is CASKLRAGGYTF. In nucleotides, the CDR3 is TGTGCCAGCAAGTTAAGGGCTGGTGGCTACACCTTC.

The rearrangement uses TRBV6-2 or TRBV6-3 and TRBJ2-1, with 9 bases that match TRBD2. With 2 bases clipped from V and 1 base from J, the junction kept 6 bases outside the gene matches. Per germline, CDR1 MNHEY and CDR2 SVGEGT. There are 17 residues in the CDR3. Here the CDR3 DNA reads TGTGCCAGCAGTTACGATCTAGCGGGGCCTTCCTACAATGAGCAGTTCTTC. This codes for CASSYDLAGPSYNEQFF.

This sequence joins TRBV6-4 and TRBJ2-3, with 12 nucleotides matching TRBD2. The CDR3 is made up of 14 amino acids. The trim removed 4 bases at V and 4 bases at J, leaving 0 bases unmatched. CDR1 MRHNA and CDR2 SNTAGT come from the germline V gene. CDR3: CASSGLAGADTQYF. Written as DNA, the CDR3 is TGTGCCAGCAGTGGACTAGCGGGGGCAGATACGCAGTATTTT.

V and J are TRBV7-9 and TRBJ2-5; D may be TRBD1 (6 bases). V was pared by 4 bases and J by 5 bases, with 8 bases between. This CDR3 spans 12 amino acids. Per the germline V gene, CDR1 is SEHNR and CDR2 is FQNEAQ (reference sequence). The CDR3 here is CASSYTGETQYF. The CDR3 DNA follows: TGTGCCAGCAGCTATACAGGGGAGACCCAGTACTTC.

This chain connects TRBV7-2 to TRBJ2-5, with 10 positions matching TRBD1. CDR1 is SGHTA and CDR2 is FQGNSA in the germline V gene. Trimming removed 3 bases from V and 5 bases from J; junction bases left unmatched: 6. The CDR3 covers 15 residues. The CDR3 DNA sequence: TGTGCCAGCAGCTTGGGGACAGGGGCTGGGGAGACCCAGTACTTC. Residues: CASSLGTGAGETQYF. Looking up the rest from reference TRBV7-2 and TRBJ2-5 gives the full variable domain: GAGVSQSPSNKVTEKGKDVELRCDPISGHTALYWYRQSLGQGLEFLIYFQGNSAPDKSGLPSDRFSAERTGGSVSTLTIQRTQQEDSAVYLCASSLGTGAGETQYFGPGTRLLVL.